These 29 T cell receptor beta chains were sequenced from one sample in a study of CD8 T cells in ankylosing spondylitis (dated by TCRdb to 2016 to 2017). The research as a whole found: A TCR beta motif of about 8 highly homologous amino acid variants appeared characteristic of blood from ankylosing spondylitis patients.

Their cognate antigens are unknown. The method behind the library was 5' RACE. Data came from an Illumina HiSeq 2500. The raw public data were reprocessed by TCRdb itself: fastp quality trimming at Q25, MiXCR clonotype calling, in-frame beta chains only. Every entry covers one CDR3 protein and lists the most common genes and DNA from its rows. This sample has roughly 350,000 distinct CDR3 sequences in its table, and less than 10% of those were observed once. The ten biggest clones cover less than 15% of the sample. Sequencing was carried out using blood, either unsorted or a sorted T cell fraction (not recorded which). These receptors were taken from a male donor with ankylosing spondylitis.

This clonotype was seen many times. The rearrangement joins TRBV11-1 to TRBJ2-3, with 12 positions matching TRBD2. This CDR3 is 18 amino acids long. Trimming cost V 5 bases and J 6 bases; bases outside gene matches: 15. The germline CDR1 and CDR2 sequences are SGHAT and FQDESV (reference sequence). CDR3 protein: CASSLQGPSGRAHDTQYF. CDR3 in DNA: TGTGCCAGCAGCCTCCAGGGCCCTAGCGGGAGGGCCCATGATACGCAGTATTTT.

This clonotype was observed at least ten times. V usage is TRBV7-2 and J usage is TRBJ2-7; no reliable D call. The germline CDR1 and CDR2 sequences are SGHTA and FQGNSA. The CDR3 totals 12 residues. V lost 5 bases to trimming and J lost 1 base, with 6 bases between them. CDR3 protein: CASSPNSYEQYF. DNA of the CDR3: TGTGCCAGCAGCCCTAATTCCTACGAGCAGTACTTC.

A few counts support this clonotype. The V call is TRBV7-3, the J call TRBJ1-1; D is perhaps TRBD1 (6 bases). From germline, CDR1 is SGHTA and CDR2 FQGTGA. V was trimmed by 4 bases and J by 1 base, leaving 10 bases between them. CDR3 length equals 14 residues. The CDR3, as DNA: TGTGCCAGCAGCTCACAGGGTGGGAACACTGAAGCTTTCTTT. This gives the protein CASSSQGGNTEAFF.

This clonotype was seen a few times. CDR3 DNA sequence: TGCGCCAGCAGCTTGGTTGAGGGGAGGCAGTTCTTC. Residues: CASSLVEGRQFF. This chain joins TRBV5-1 and TRBJ2-1; the D gene could be TRBD1 or TRBD2 (5 bases each). Germline V gives CDR1 SGHRS, CDR2 YFSETQ. Trimming stripped 0 bases from V and 12 bases from J, with 10 bases between. CDR3 length: 12 residues.

Many counts were recorded for this clonotype. The J gene is TRBJ2-3, the V gene TRBV28; 7 bases line up with TRBD2. V gave up 6 bases and J gave up 2 bases; unmatched junction bases: 11. Germline V CDR1 and CDR2: MDHEN, SYDVKM. This CDR3 has 16 amino acids. The CDR3 DNA reads as TGTGCCAGCAGACGTCACCGGGACTACCCCACAGATACGCAGTATTTT. Protein sequence: CASRRHRDYPTDTQYF. Based on the CDR3 plus reference TRBV28 and TRBJ2-3, the full variable domain is DVKVTQSSRYLVKRTGEKVFLECVQDMDHENMFWYRQDPGLGLRLIYFSYDVKMKEKGDIPEGYSVSREKKERFSLILESASTNQTSMYLCASRRHRDYPTDTQYFGPGTRLTVL.

The gene calls are TRBV12-3 or TRBV12-4 and TRBJ1-4; no clear D gene. This CDR3 is built from 12 residues. V dropped 5 bases and J dropped 7 bases, with 8 bases sitting between them. The CDR3 loop reads CASSPVREKLFF. The CDR3 nucleotides are TGTGCCAGCAGTCCGGTTCGTGAAAAACTGTTTTTT.

The V gene is TRBV4-2, the J gene TRBJ1-5; 10 bases line up with TRBD1. The CDR3 extends over 15 amino acids. V lost 2 bases to trimming and J lost 4 bases; unmatched junction nucleotides: 2. Germline CDR1 LGHNA, CDR2 YNFKEQ. As DNA, the CDR3 is TGTGCCAGCAGCCAACCGGGACAGGGGAATCAGCCCCAGCATTTT. This sequence encodes CASSQPGQGNQPQHF.

The chain recombines TRBV20-1 with TRBJ1-6; D gene uncertain. Germline V gene lookup returns CDR1 DFQATT and CDR2 SNEGSKA (reference sequence). CDR3 size: 19 residues. Trimming took off 6 bases at V and 0 bases at J, with 24 bases between the two ends. The CDR3 loop reads CSASGGWAALSSYNSPLHF. DNA for the CDR3: TGCAGTGCGAGTGGAGGGTGGGCAGCCCTTAGCTCCTATAATTCACCCCTCCACTTT.

The table lists this clonotype with a few counts. V and J are TRBV29-1 and TRBJ1-2; the D gene is possibly TRBD1 (6 bases). The CDR3 sequence is 15 residues long. Trimming took 4 bases from V and 7 from J, leaving 22 bases between them. Germline lookup yields CDR1 SQVTM and CDR2 ANQGSEA. CDR3 residues: CSVGRGTAEGTGYTF. The CDR3 nucleotides are TGCAGCGTTGGGAGGGGGACCGCAGAGGGCACTGGCTACACCTTC.

This clonotype was observed at least ten times. V gene TRBV20-1 combines with J gene TRBJ2-7, with D perhaps matching TRBD2 (7 bases). The CDR3 has 13 residues. V lost 7 bases to trimming and J lost 9 bases, with 22 bases between them. From germline, CDR1 is DFQATT and CDR2 SNEGSKA (reference sequence). For the CDR3, the DNA is TGCAGTGTAGAGGGCACAGGGACTACGGGGCAGTACTTC. This encodes CSVEGTGTTGQYF.

The CDR3 reads CASSPGTGAGGYTF. The CDR3 DNA reads as TGTGCCAGCAGCCCCGGGACAGGGGCTGGTGGCTACACCTTC. The chain joins TRBV28 to TRBJ1-2; 10 bases match TRBD1. Per the germline V gene, CDR1 is MDHEN and CDR2 is SYDVKM. The CDR3 consists of 14 residues. V lost 6 bases to trimming and J lost 7 bases; unmatched junction nucleotides: 8.

As for this clonotype: One end of the junction varies from germline; a read error may be responsible. The J gene is TRBJ1-2, the V gene TRBV11-2; D unclear. Germline CDR1 and CDR2: SGHAT and FQNNGV. CDR3 length equals 13 residues. Here the CDR3 DNA reads TGTGCCAGCAGCCCGAACCAGGCGAATGGCTACATCTTC. It is translated as CASSPNQANGYIF.

This clonotype has just a few counts. V usage is TRBV29-1 and J usage is TRBJ2-7; the D is unclear. This CDR3 contains 12 residues. V shed 0 bases and J shed 1 base, with 4 bases lying between them. From germline, CDR1 is SQVTM and CDR2 ANQGSEA. CDR3 bases: TGCAGCGTTGAAGAGGAGTCCTACGAGCAGTACTTC. Translating it yields CSVEEESYEQYF.

This chain connects TRBV15 to TRBJ2-7; TRBD2 matches 10 bases. V trimming: 2 bases; J trimming: 4 bases; junction bases outside the gene matches: 5. Germline-derived CDR1 and CDR2 are LNHNV and YYDKDF (reference sequence). CDR3 size: 15 residues. The CDR3 DNA follows: TGTGCCACCAGCAGAACTAGCGGGATGTTTTACGAGCAGTACTTC. Amino acids: CATSRTSGMFYEQYF.

The rearrangement links TRBV12-3 or TRBV12-4 to TRBJ2-1; TRBD2 agrees at 8 bases. This CDR3 is built from 14 residues. V dropped 3 bases and J dropped 10; count of bases not matched to a gene: 8. In nucleotides, the CDR3 is TGTGCCAGCAGTTTTTCCCAGAGACTAGCGGAGCAGTTCTTC. Translating gives CASSFSQRLAEQFF.

This clonotype came up a few times. The chain links TRBV5-8 to TRBJ2-1; D possibly corresponds to TRBD1 (5 bases). This CDR3 comprises 13 residues. The V end lost 2 bases, the J end lost 12 bases, and 15 bases lay between the germline ends. The germline V gene has CDR1 SGHTS and CDR2 YDEGEE. This CDR3 is CASSFSQGTRQFF. The CDR3 nucleotides read TGTGCCAGCAGCTTCAGCCAGGGTACGAGGCAGTTCTTC.

Only a few counts were recorded for this clonotype. The chain carries TRBV20-1 and TRBJ2-3, with D hard to call. The V end was cut by 1 base, the J end by 2 bases, with 16 bases between. The V gene's germline CDR1 is DFQATT and CDR2 SNEGSKA (reference sequence). The CDR3 spans 16 residues. Here the CDR3 reads CSARVNSSLYTDTQYF. The CDR3, as DNA: TGCAGTGCTAGAGTAAACAGCTCTTTATACACAGATACGCAGTATTTT.

The CDR3 sequence is CAWSGSGGSGANVLTF. For the CDR3, the DNA is TGTGCCTGGAGTGGATCAGGGGGATCTGGGGCCAACGTCCTGACTTTC. The chain employs TRBV30 and TRBJ2-6, with 7 bases identical to TRBD1. The CDR3 contains 16 residues. The V gene's germline CDR1 is GTSNPN and CDR2 SVGIG (reference sequence). The J segment lost 1 base and the V segment lost 1 base, leaving 4 bases of the junction unmatched.

V gene TRBV7-9 combines with J gene TRBJ2-1; D is perhaps TRBD1 (6 bases). This CDR3 is built from 12 residues. Looked up from germline, CDR1 is SEHNR and CDR2 is FQNEAQ (reference sequence). Trimming cost V 6 bases and J 9 bases, with 12 bases left between them. CDR3 region: CASRTQGPEQFF. CDR3 nucleotide sequence: TGTGCCAGCAGGACACAGGGTCCTGAGCAGTTCTTC.

The table lists this clonotype with many counts. This sequence joins TRBV6-5 and TRBJ2-1; 9 bases fit TRBD1. The CDR3 extends over 16 amino acids. Germline values: CDR1 MNHEY, CDR2 SVGAGI. V gave up 4 bases and J gave up 7 bases; unmatched junction bases: 11. CDR3 sequence: CASSLALGTGLNEQFF. In DNA form, the CDR3 reads TGTGCCAGCAGTTTGGCGCTCGGGACAGGGCTAAATGAGCAGTTCTTC.

This clonotype was observed a handful of times. This rearrangement joins TRBV27 to TRBJ2-3; D gene ambiguous. The V end lost 4 bases, the J end lost 4 bases, and 15 bases lay between the germline ends. Germline CDR1 is MNHEY and CDR2 is SMNVEV (reference sequence). The CDR3 runs to 15 residues. CDR3 protein: CASSSGARRADTQYF. Written as DNA, the CDR3 is TGTGCCAGCAGTTCCGGTGCTCGACGGGCAGATACGCAGTATTTT.

The table lists this clonotype with many counts. The rearrangement joins TRBV12-5 to TRBJ1-1, with 9 nucleotides matching TRBD1. The V gene end was trimmed by 7 bases and the J gene end by 8 bases; junction bases not matched to a gene: 11. The CDR3 spans 14 residues. In germline, CDR1 is LGHNT, CDR2 FRNRAP. This CDR3 is CASVLRDRAREAFF. In DNA, the CDR3 is TGTGCTAGTGTCCTCCGGGACAGGGCACGAGAAGCTTTCTTT.

The V call is TRBV19, the J call TRBJ1-2; D gene uncertain. This CDR3 is 14 amino acids long. Trimming shortened V by 5 bases and J by 4 bases, and 14 bases separated the two germline ends. Per the germline V gene, CDR1 is LNHDA and CDR2 is SQIVND (reference sequence). DNA of the CDR3: TGTGCCAGTAGTCCTGGTAGAGGCGGCTATGGCTACACCTTC. The encoded protein is CASSPGRGGYGYTF. Filled out from reference TRBV19 and TRBJ1-2, the complete variable domain reads DGGITQSPKYLFRKEGQNVTLSCEQNLNHDAMYWYRQDPGQGLRLIYYSQIVNDFQKGDIAEGYSVSREKKESFPLTVTSAQKNPTAFYLCASSPGRGGYGYTFGSGTRLTVV.

The rearrangement uses TRBV28 and TRBJ2-2, with 7 nucleotides matching TRBD1. The length of the CDR3 is 16 residues. Unmatched junction bases numbered 3, after V lost 0 bases and J lost 2 bases. The germline V gene has CDR1 MDHEN and CDR2 SYDVKM. The CDR3 loop reads CASSLWGTVNTGELFF. DNA of the CDR3: TGTGCCAGCAGTTTATGGGGGACAGTTAACACCGGGGAGCTGTTTTTT.

The CDR3 DNA reads TGTGCCAGCAGTTACTCGATCGGGTTTTCGGGGCCCAATTCCTACGAGCAGTACTTC. It encodes CASSYSIGFSGPNSYEQYF. The V gene is TRBV6-2 or TRBV6-3, the J gene TRBJ2-7; D could derive from TRBD1 or TRBD2 (5 bases each). CDR1 is MNHEY and CDR2 is SVGEGT in the germline V gene. CDR3 size: 19 residues. V dropped 0 bases and J dropped 1 base, with 22 bases sitting between them.

This clonotype was picked up many times. This chain connects TRBV3-1 to TRBJ2-7; D perhaps matches TRBD2 (6 bases). The CDR3 has 16 residues. Per the germline V gene, CDR1 is LGHDT and CDR2 is YNNKEL (reference sequence). The V and J ends lost 1 base and 3 bases respectively, with 16 bases between them. In nucleotides, the CDR3 is TGTGCCAGCAGCCAAGTTCGCGGGAAAAAGGACTACGAGCAGTACTTC. Its translation is CASSQVRGKKDYEQYF.

This clonotype has only a few counts. The chain joins TRBV29-1 to TRBJ1-5, with 7 bases fitting TRBD1. The germline V gene has CDR1 SQVTM and CDR2 ANQGSEA. The ends lost 5 bases at V and 4 bases at J; junction bases unmatched: 5. The CDR3 is 13 residues long. In DNA, the CDR3 is TGCAGCGTTTCAGGGGGAAGAAATCAGCCCCAGCATTTT. Protein sequence: CSVSGGRNQPQHF.

The chain links TRBV15 to TRBJ2-1; D perhaps matches TRBD2 (6 bases). Between the trimmed V and J ends, which lost 2 bases and 0 bases, there was a span of 17 bases. Germline V lookup: CDR1 LNHNV, CDR2 YYDKDF (reference sequence). The CDR3 extends over 18 amino acids. CDR3 nucleotides: TGTGCCACCAGCAGAATAGCGCCTGGGAGGAGCTCCTACAATGAGCAGTTCTTC. Its translation is CATSRIAPGRSSYNEQFF.

At least ten counts were recorded for this clonotype. This chain connects TRBV5-1 to TRBJ2-7; D is perhaps TRBD2 (6 bases). From germline, CDR1 is SGHRS and CDR2 YFSETQ. The length of the CDR3 is 16 residues. The V end was cut by 3 bases, the J end by 0 bases, with 16 bases between. As DNA, the CDR3 is TGCGCCAGCAGCTGGGTCAGACTAGAGAGCTCCTACGAGCAGTACTTC. Translation gives CASSWVRLESSYEQYF.